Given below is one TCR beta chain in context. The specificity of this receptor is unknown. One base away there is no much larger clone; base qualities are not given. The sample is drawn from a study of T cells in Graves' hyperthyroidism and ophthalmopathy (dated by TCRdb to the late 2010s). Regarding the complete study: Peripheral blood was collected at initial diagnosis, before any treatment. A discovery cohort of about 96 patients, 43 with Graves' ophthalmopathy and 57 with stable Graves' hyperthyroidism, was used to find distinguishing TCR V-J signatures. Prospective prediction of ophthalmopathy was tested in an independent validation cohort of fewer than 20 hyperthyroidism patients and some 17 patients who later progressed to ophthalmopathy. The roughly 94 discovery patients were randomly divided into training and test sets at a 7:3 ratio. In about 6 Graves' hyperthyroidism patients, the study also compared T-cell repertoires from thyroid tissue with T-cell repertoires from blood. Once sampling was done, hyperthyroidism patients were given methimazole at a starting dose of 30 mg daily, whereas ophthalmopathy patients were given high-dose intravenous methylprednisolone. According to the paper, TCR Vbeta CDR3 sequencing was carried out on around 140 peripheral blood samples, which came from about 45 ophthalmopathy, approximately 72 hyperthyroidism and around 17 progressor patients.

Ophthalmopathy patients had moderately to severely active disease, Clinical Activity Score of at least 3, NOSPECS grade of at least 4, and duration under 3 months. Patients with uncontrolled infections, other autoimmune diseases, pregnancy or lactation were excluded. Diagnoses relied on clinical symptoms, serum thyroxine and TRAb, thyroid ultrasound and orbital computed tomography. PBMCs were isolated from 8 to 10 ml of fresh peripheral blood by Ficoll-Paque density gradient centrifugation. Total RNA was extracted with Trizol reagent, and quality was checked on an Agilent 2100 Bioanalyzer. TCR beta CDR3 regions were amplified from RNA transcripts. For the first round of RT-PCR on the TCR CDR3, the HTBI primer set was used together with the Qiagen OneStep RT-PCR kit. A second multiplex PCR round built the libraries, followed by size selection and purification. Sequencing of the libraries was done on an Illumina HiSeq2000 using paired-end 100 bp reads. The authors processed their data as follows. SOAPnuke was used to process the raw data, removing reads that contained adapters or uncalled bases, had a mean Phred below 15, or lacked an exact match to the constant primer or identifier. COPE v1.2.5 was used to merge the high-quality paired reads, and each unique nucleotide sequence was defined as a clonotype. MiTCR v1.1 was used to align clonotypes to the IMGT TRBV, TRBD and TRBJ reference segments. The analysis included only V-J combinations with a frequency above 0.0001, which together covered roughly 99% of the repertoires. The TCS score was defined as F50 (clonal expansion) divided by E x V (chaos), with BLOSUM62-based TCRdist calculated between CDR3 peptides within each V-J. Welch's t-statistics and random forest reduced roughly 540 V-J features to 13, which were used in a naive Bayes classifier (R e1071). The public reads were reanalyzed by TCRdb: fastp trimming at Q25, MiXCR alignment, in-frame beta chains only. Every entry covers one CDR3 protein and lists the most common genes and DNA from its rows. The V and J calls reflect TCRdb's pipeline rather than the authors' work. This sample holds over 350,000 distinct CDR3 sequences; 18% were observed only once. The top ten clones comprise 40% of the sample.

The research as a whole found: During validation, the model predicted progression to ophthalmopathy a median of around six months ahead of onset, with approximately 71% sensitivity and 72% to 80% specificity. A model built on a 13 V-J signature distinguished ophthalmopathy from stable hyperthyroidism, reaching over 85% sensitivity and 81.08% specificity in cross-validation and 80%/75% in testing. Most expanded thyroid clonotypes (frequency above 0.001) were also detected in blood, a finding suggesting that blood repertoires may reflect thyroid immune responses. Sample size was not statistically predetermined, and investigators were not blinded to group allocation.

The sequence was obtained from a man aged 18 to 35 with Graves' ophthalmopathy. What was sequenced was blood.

The nucleotides read TGCGCCAGCAGCCAAGCGTGGCCAGGGAATGAGAACACTGAAGCTTTCTTT. Its translation reads: CASSQAWPGNENTEAFF. The V and J genes are TRBV4-1 and TRBJ1-1; perhaps TRBD1 is the D gene, with 5 bases matching. Taken from the germline V gene, the CDR1 and CDR2 loops are MGHRA and YSYEKL. V loses 1 base of germline sequence and J loses 1 base, and the interval between the two ends is 16 bases. From the cysteine up to the phenylalanine, the CDR3 has a length of 17 residues. Just CDR3 DNA is preserved here, 51 bases in frame from base 1.